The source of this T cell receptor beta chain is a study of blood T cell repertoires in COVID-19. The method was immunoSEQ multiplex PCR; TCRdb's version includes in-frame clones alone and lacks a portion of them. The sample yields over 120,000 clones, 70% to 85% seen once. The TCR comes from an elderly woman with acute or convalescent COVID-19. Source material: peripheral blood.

CDR3 in DNA: TGCAGTGCAAGTACAGACCCCAGCTCTGGAAACACCATATATTTT. Its translation: CSASTDPSSGNTIYF. This rearrangement joins TRBV20-1 to TRBJ1-3; D is unclear. Per the germline V gene, CDR1 is DFQATT and CDR2 is SNEGSKA (reference sequence). V lost 6 bases and J 0 bases, leaving 15 bases between the germline ends. There are 15 residues in the CDR3.